The TCR beta chain described here comes from a study of shared clonotypes between healthy human individuals (dated by TCRdb to about 2020). Background for the entire study: Three men and a couple of women, aged 18 to 49 years, made up the cohort. For each donor, three plates each were used for CD4 naive and CD4 memory, two plates were used for CD8 naive, and one plate was used for CD8 memory. To estimate repertoire size and how much clonotypes are shared between individuals, the study performed deep sequencing of blood TCR repertoires from 4 to 6 healthy adults. To increase sequencing depth and limit assay-specific biases, TCR repertoire library preparation and sequencing were carried out by different laboratories using diverse techniques. Leukapheresis yielded between about 0.94 and 9 billion PBMCs per donor. Results the study describes overall, beyond this receptor: Because the study included only a small number of donors, the genetic and exposure-history diversity represented was limited. Sharing across several donors was observed for around 4.8% of naive CD4, 3% to 3.5% of naive CD8, over 2% of memory CD4, and about 0.39% of memory CD8 clonotypes. Clonotypes shared by all four sorted-subset donors showed higher generation probabilities than non-shared clonotypes. Based on pairwise subsampling, the degree of clonotype sharing among donors was expected to be affected by sequencing depth. Incomplete sequencing was indicated by rarefaction of sorted-subset datasets, despite the large sequencing depth. Naive subsets generally had larger estimated clonotype richness than memory subsets did. Sampling was restricted to blood, and TCR repertoires in tissue are likely to differ from TCR repertoires in blood.

CDR1 and CDR2, looked up from the germline V gene, are MDHEN and SYDVKM. The CDR3 goes from the cysteine to the phenylalanine over 16 residues. Only the CDR3 DNA is retained, 48 bases long and in frame from the first base. From V the trimming removes 7 bases and from J it removes 7 bases, while the gene matches leave 13 bases of the junction unaccounted for. Healthy HIV-negative adults with no recently reported acute infections or vaccinations were included as donors. Every donor was a Caucasian adult residing in Nashville, Tennessee, USA. Magnetic negative selection was used to enrich CD4+ T cells, after which naive cells were positively selected on CD45RA and the negative fraction became the memory subset. Blood was obtained by leukapheresis, after which PBMCs were separated by Ficoll-Histopaque density gradient centrifugation and cryopreserved in liquid nitrogen vapor phase. Analytical flow cytometry was used to check the purity and quantity of every magnetically sorted T cell population. Genomic DNA was isolated from each sorted fraction and quantified by UV absorbance on a Nanodrop 2000c.

On this clone itself: No cognate antigen has been identified for it. The sample holds no much larger clone one base away, and base qualities are not on file.

TCR CDR3 regions were amplified from genomic DNA by multiplex PCR using the deep immunoSEQ assay. Extracted genomic DNA from each cell subset was distributed evenly across all wells of several immunoSEQ 96-well plates, and each plate was treated as a replicate. For sorted subsets, approximately 190 ng of genomic DNA, equivalent to some 30,000 T cell genomes, went into each replicate PCR. Purified libraries were quantified with a Qubit 3.0 fluorometer, sized on a Bioanalyzer 2100, and re-quantified with the KAPA Library Quantification kit. Each immunoSEQ 96-well plate was sequenced on its own single-read 150-cycle Illumina NextSeq 550 flow cell. Under the source paper's analysis protocol: The immunoSEQ output contained only junctional sequences without quality scores, so filtering could not match that applied to full-length reads. Sequences were annotated with PyIR, a Python wrapper for IgBLAST v1.9, using IMGT germline references to assign V/J genes and CDR3. Reads with weak V/J assignments (E-value above 1e-6), missing CDR3, stop codons, out-of-frame junctions, or ambiguous translated residues were removed. V3J clonotypes were defined as sequences sharing an identical inferred V gene, J gene, and CDR3 amino acid sequence. Percentage overlap between repertoires was calculated by dividing the number of shared unique clonotypes by the size of the smaller repertoire. Repertoire richness was assessed with RTK rarefaction, the Chao1 estimator, and Recon v2.1 estimates of unobserved clonotypes. For all TCRbeta clonotypes obtained by the gDNA method from a few donors, generation probabilities were computed with OLGA. TCRdb obtained this table from immuneACCESS and retained in-frame rearrangements with V and J assigned. These tables miss some clones; where compared with another copy, unresolved V genes account for less than half of the shortfall, and the remainder is unexplained. V, J and clone size reflect that table, while D and trimming were determined from the DNA. The sample table records 2 million to 3 million clones; roughly 93% of these occur just once. Together, the top ten hold roughly 0.36% of the sample.

This sequence was found in a man younger than 35 in good health. Some clones in this sample may be carry-over from other donors' samples. Recombination connected TRBV28 to TRBJ1-4; 9 of the junction bases match TRBD1. The sample consisted of naive CD4+ T cells from PBMCs. The cell subset or site label here, explained by the study, means: CD45RA+ positively selected. The CDR3 in this case is CASTNPGTGKSEKLFF. The sequenced DNA: TGTGCCAGCACCAACCCAGGGACAGGGAAGTCTGAAAAACTGTTTTTT.